The clone carrying this T cell receptor (beta chain) was seen a handful of times. What it binds is unknown. The entry originates in a study of response to subunit inactivated influenza vaccine. Broader study findings: Each seasonal influenza vaccination, the authors suggested, recruits few new T cells.

The V gene's germline CDR1 is DFQATT and CDR2 SNEGSKA (reference sequence). The CDR3 totals 13 residues. Trimming took off 0 bases at V and 3 bases at J, with 8 bases between the two ends. From the RT-PCR reads, TCRdb called clonotypes with MiXCR, one entry per CDR3 protein. The table shows hundreds of thousands of distinct CDR3 sequences, with approximately 7.6% occurring only once. This specimen consisted of PBMCs from blood, obtained about 23 months after vaccination. J is TRBJ1-1 and V is TRBV20-1; no firm D call. This clonotype originated in a man aged 45 to 75 who received an inactivated influenza vaccine. The CDR3 DNA reads TGCAGTGCTAGAGAGGGATCCCACACTGAAGCTTTCTTT. Its translation: CSAREGSHTEAFF.